The 27 T cell receptor beta chains below come from one sample, sequenced in a study of read filtering for tumor transcriptome and immune sequencing. This library used 300 to 450 ng RNA and molecular barcoded adaptors spanning alpha/delta and beta/gamma chains. TCRdb recomputed calls from the reads with MiXCR, one row per CDR3 protein. The data contain over 45,000 distinct CDR3 sequences, 10% to 15% of them singletons. Material for sequencing was a population of CD138-negative cells sorted from bone marrow. The receptors derive from a donor aged 40 or over with multiple myeloma.

A remark on this clonotype: A far larger clone is a single base away, which makes a read error likely. The chain has TRBV11-2 and TRBJ1-5; 7 positions agree with TRBD1. This CDR3 is built from 15 residues. With V trimmed by 0 bases and J by 2 bases, 1 base remained unmatched. Germline V gene lookup returns CDR1 SGHAT and CDR2 FQNNGV. CDR3 protein: CASSLDRGGNQPQHF. Here the CDR3 DNA reads TGTGCCAGCAGCTTAGACAGGGGGGGCAATCAGCCCCAGCATTTT.

Ten or more counts support this clonotype. The chain is built from TRBV3-1 and TRBJ2-1; no reliable D call. The length of the CDR3 is 13 residues. CDR1 and CDR2 from the germline V gene are LGHDT and YNNKEL (reference sequence). The ends were cut back, 2 bases at V and 6 bases at J, with 8 bases in the middle. CDR3 residues: CASSQLDLNEQFF. As DNA, the CDR3 is TGTGCCAGCAGCCAACTAGACCTCAATGAGCAGTTCTTC.

Many counts were recorded for this clonotype. The DNA of the CDR3 is TGTGCCAGCAGCCGGAATAGCGGACAGGGGGAGCTGTTTTTT. The encoded protein is CASSRNSGQGELFF. This rearrangement joins TRBV7-2 to TRBJ2-2; D may correspond to TRBD1 or TRBD2 (6 bases each). The CDR3 totals 14 residues. Germline-derived CDR1 and CDR2 are SGHTA and FQGNSA. V lost 5 bases, J lost 8 bases, and 15 bases lay in between.

At least ten counts were recorded for this clonotype. This sequence joins TRBV18 and TRBJ2-7, with 10 bases aligning to TRBD2. Germline CDR1 KGHSH, CDR2 LQKENI. Germline trimming cut 0 bases from V and 7 bases from J; bases unmatched to any gene: 9. The CDR3 runs to 16 residues. The CDR3 spells CASSPPSLAGAEEQYF. Written as DNA, the CDR3 is TGTGCCAGCTCACCACCCAGTCTAGCGGGAGCTGAGGAGCAGTACTTC. Full variable domain (rest looked up from reference TRBV18 and TRBJ2-7): NAGVMQNPRHLVRRRGQEARLRCSPMKGHSHVYWYRQLPEEGLKFMVYLQKENIIDESGMPKERFSAEFPKEGPSILRIQQVVRGDSAAYFCASSPPSLAGAEEQYFGPGTRLTVT.

Concerning this clonotype itself: Given a far larger clone just one base away, this is likely a sequencing read error. The chain carries TRBV7-8 and TRBJ1-2; D may be TRBD1 (5 bases). Germline V gene sequence: CDR1 SGHVS, CDR2 FQNEAQ. The CDR3 contains 14 residues. The CDR3 loop is CANSPRTGEYGYTF. The CDR3 nucleotides read TGTGCCAACAGCCCCCGAACAGGAGAGTATGGCTACACCTTC.

This clonotype was seen repeatedly, ten times or more. This chain links TRBV4-3 with TRBJ2-3, with D possibly being TRBD2 (5 bases). Germline assignment: CDR1 LGHNA and CDR2 YSLEER. V lost 1 base and J lost 3, with 8 bases in between. The CDR3 spans 14 residues. The CDR3 DNA follows: TGCGCCAGCAGCCAAGGAACGGGAACAGATACGCAGTATTTT. It translates to CASSQGTGTDTQYF.

Ten or more counts support this clonotype. A much more abundant neighbour one base away suggests this may be a read error. The V gene is TRBV12-3 or TRBV12-4, the J gene TRBJ2-1; 8 nucleotides align to TRBD1. CDR3 length equals 16 residues. This CDR3 is CAGSSTGGIRRNEQFF. The CDR3 DNA reads as TGTGCCGGCAGCTCCACAGGGGGTATTAGGAGGAATGAGCAGTTCTTC.

This clonotype was picked up many times. The chain joins TRBV7-9 to TRBJ1-1; TRBD1 is a possible D gene (6 bases). Germline CDR1 and CDR2: SEHNR and FQNEAQ (reference sequence). Trimming shortened V by 5 bases and J by 3 bases, and 13 bases separated the two germline ends. The CDR3 consists of 14 residues. The CDR3 nucleotides are TGTGCCAGCAGCCACCAGGGGTTGCACACTGAAGCTTTCTTT. It translates to CASSHQGLHTEAFF.

In regard to this clonotype: A single base is all that separates this from a far larger clone, so a read error is likely. V gene TRBV7-9 combines with J gene TRBJ1-1, with D possibly being TRBD1 (5 bases). CDR1 SEHNR and CDR2 FQNEAQ come from the germline V gene (reference sequence). CDR3 length: 14 amino acids. Trimming cost V 3 bases and J 9 bases, with 17 bases left between them. The chain's CDR3 is CASSFPRGSDQAFF. CDR3 in DNA: TGTGCCAGCAGCTTTCCGCGGGGGAGTGATCAAGCTTTCTTT.

Note on this clonotype: A read error is likely here: a far larger clone is one base away. The CDR3 region is CASSLAGTLGSPLHF. For the CDR3, the DNA is TGCGCCAGCAGCCTAGCCGGGACATTAGGGTCACCCCTCCACTTT. The genes are TRBV4-3 and TRBJ1-1; TRBD1 is a possible D gene (6 bases). The closer fit of TRBJ1-6 to the DNA end suggests the J call may be wrong. The length of the CDR3 is 15 residues. Per the germline V gene, CDR1 is LGHNA and CDR2 is YSLEER.

This clonotype was seen many times. This chain connects TRBV7-9 to TRBJ2-7, with D hard to call. This CDR3 contains 15 residues. V dropped 6 bases and J dropped 3 bases, with 18 bases sitting between them. CDR1 and CDR2 from the germline V gene are SEHNR and FQNEAQ (reference sequence). The chain's CDR3 is CASSPAPSLSYEQYF. CDR3 sequence (DNA): TGTGCCAGCAGTCCAGCGCCCAGTCTAAGCTACGAGCAGTACTTC. The entire variable domain, with the rest obtained from reference TRBV7-9 and TRBJ2-7, is as follows: DTGVSQNPRHKITKRGQNVTFRCDPISEHNRLYWYRQTLGQGPEFLTYFQNEAQLEKSRLLSDRFSAERPKGSFSTLEIQRTEQGDSAMYLCASSPAPSLSYEQYFGPGTRLTVT.

The sample holds many counts of this clonotype. V gene TRBV28 combines with J gene TRBJ1-1; no firm D call. Germline values: CDR1 MDHEN, CDR2 SYDVKM. V lost 5 bases and J 3 bases, leaving 7 bases between the germline ends. The CDR3 is made up of 12 amino acids. CDR3: CASSPLYTEAFF. In DNA, the CDR3 is TGTGCCAGCAGTCCTCTATACACTGAAGCTTTCTTT.

This clonotype has ten or more counts. The chain's CDR3 is CASSYSSGASNQPQHF. CDR3 DNA sequence: TGTGCCAGCAGTTACTCTTCAGGGGCGAGCAATCAGCCCCAGCATTTT. V usage is TRBV6-5 and J usage is TRBJ1-5; possible D gene TRBD1, 6 bases. V was shortened by 0 bases and J by 1 base, with 10 bases between the two germline ends. Looked up from germline, CDR1 is MNHEY and CDR2 is SVGAGI. The length of the CDR3 is 16 residues.

With respect to this clonotype: A read error may explain this, as a much larger clone is one base away. The chain joins TRBV9 to TRBJ2-1; tentatively, D is TRBD1 or TRBD2 (5 bases each). This CDR3 contains 15 residues. The germline V gene has CDR1 SGDLS and CDR2 YYNGEE. V was shortened by 1 base and J by 6 bases, with 14 bases between the two germline ends. The CDR3 here is CASSVYGAPSNEQFF. DNA of the CDR3: TGTGCCAGCAGCGTATACGGGGCTCCCTCCAATGAGCAGTTCTTC.

The count of this clonotype is one. This may be a read error, as it is one base from a much larger clone. V gene TRBV12-3 or TRBV12-4 combines with J gene TRBJ2-7; D tentatively fits TRBD1 or TRBD2 (5 bases each). This CDR3 has 13 residues. Written as DNA, the CDR3 is TGTGTCAGCAGTCCCAACCCCTGGGACGCTCTTTACTTC. Encoded protein: CVSSPNPWDALYF.

This clonotype was seen ten or more times. This chain joins TRBV7-3 and TRBJ2-2; D remains unclear. With 3 bases removed from V and 3 bases from J, the gap between germline ends came to 14 bases. Germline CDR1 and CDR2: SGHTA and FQGTGA. The CDR3 has 16 amino acids. The CDR3 reads CASSLTPQDHTGELFF. The CDR3 bases are TGTGCCAGCAGCTTGACTCCGCAGGATCACACCGGGGAGCTGTTTTTT.

At least ten counts were recorded for this clonotype. V and J are TRBV19 and TRBJ2-2; 7 bases align to TRBD2. The CDR3 extends over 15 amino acids. The germline V gene has CDR1 LNHDA and CDR2 SQIVND (reference sequence). V lost 5 bases to trimming and J lost 1 base; unmatched junction nucleotides: 4. This CDR3 reads CASSLLAGNTGELFF. DNA for the CDR3: TGTGCCAGTAGTCTCTTAGCGGGGAACACCGGGGAGCTGTTTTTT.

As concerns this clonotype: This sequence is one base from a far larger clone and is likely a read error. This chain joins TRBV7-3 and TRBJ2-7, with 10 bases lining up with TRBD1. The CDR3 is 14 residues long. Germline assignment: CDR1 SGHTA and CDR2 FQGTGA. The CDR3 DNA is TGTGCCTGCAGCTCCCGGGACAGGGGTAACGAGCAGTACTTC. It is translated as CACSSRDRGNEQYF.

This clonotype was seen at least ten times. The V gene is TRBV5-4, the J gene TRBJ2-1; a possible D gene is TRBD2 (6 bases). V dropped 1 base and J dropped 7 bases, with 15 bases sitting between them. Germline CDR1 and CDR2: SGHNT and YYREEE (reference sequence). CDR3 size: 15 residues. Here the CDR3 DNA reads TGTGCCAGCAGCTTGTCGGGACTCAGCCTGAATGAGCAGTTCTTC. Translated: CASSLSGLSLNEQFF. Full variable domain (missing parts from reference TRBV5-4 and TRBJ2-1): ETGVTQSPTHLIKTRGQQVTLRCSSQSGHNTVSWYQQALGQGPQFIFQYYREEENGRGNFPPRFSGLQFPNYSSELNVNALELDDSALYLCASSLSGLSLNEQFFGPGTRLTVL.

This clonotype was observed many times. DNA for the CDR3: TGTGCCAGCAGTTTAAGACAGGGGGTTTCCAATGAGCAGTTCTTC. Its translation is CASSLRQGVSNEQFF. The J gene is TRBJ2-1, the V gene TRBV12-3 or TRBV12-4; 9 bases line up with TRBD1. The CDR3 covers 15 residues. V lost 2 bases, J lost 6 bases, and 5 bases stayed unmatched.

This clonotype was detected many times. The chain combines TRBV7-2 with TRBJ1-1; 7 bases map to TRBD1. Losses at the gene ends were 3 bases for V and 6 bases for J; bases not matched to a gene: 4. The CDR3 consists of 13 residues. The germline V gene encodes CDR1 SGHTA and CDR2 FQGNSA. CDR3 region: CASSFNRGAEAFF. As DNA, the CDR3 is TGTGCCAGCAGCTTTAACAGGGGTGCTGAAGCTTTCTTT.

This clonotype was detected a few times. Mismatch with germline at one junction end may stem from a read error. This sequence joins TRBV7-8 and TRBJ1-1; D is perhaps TRBD1 (5 bases). Germline CDR1 reads SGHVS; CDR2 reads FQNEAQ. This CDR3 contains 16 residues. The CDR3 coding sequence is TGTGCCAGCAGCTTAGCCGGGGCAAGGATAAACACTGTAGCTTTCTTT. This sequence encodes CASSLAGARINTVAFF.

In this sample, this clonotype turned up a few times. This sequence may be a read error, since a much larger clone differs from it by one base. This chain uses TRBV20-1 with TRBJ2-3, with 9 bases fitting TRBD2. The CDR3 loop spans 12 amino acids. Germline loops: CDR1 DFQATT, CDR2 SNEGSKA (reference sequence). The J segment lost 14 bases and the V segment lost 0 bases, leaving 6 bases of the junction unmatched. CDR3 coding DNA: TGCAGTGCTAGAGATCCTAGCGGGAATGGGTATTTT. It translates to CSARDPSGNGYF.

This clonotype was observed at least ten times. The V call is TRBV12-3 or TRBV12-4, the J call TRBJ1-5; no definite D call. The CDR3 runs to 12 residues. V lost 5 bases to trimming and J lost 6 bases, with 8 bases between them. CDR3 nucleotides: TGTGCCAGCAGTACGGACCTTCAGCCCCAGCATTTT. The encoded protein is CASSTDLQPQHF.

The chain combines TRBV29-1 with TRBJ1-2; D call uncertain. Looked up from germline, CDR1 is SQVTM and CDR2 is ANQGSEA. Trimming took 3 bases from V and 4 from J, leaving 12 bases between them. This CDR3 comprises 13 residues. CDR3 in DNA: TGCAGCGTTGACCGCCAGGCCCGCTATGGCTACACCTTC. Its protein is CSVDRQARYGYTF.

This clonotype showed up many times. The chain couples TRBV6-5 to TRBJ1-1, with D possibly being TRBD1 (6 bases). The CDR3 has 13 amino acids. Trimming took off 6 bases at V and 7 bases at J, with 15 bases between the two ends. Per germline, CDR1 MNHEY and CDR2 SVGAGI. The CDR3 protein is CASSDRSRDEAFF. CDR3 nucleotide sequence: TGTGCCAGCAGCGACAGGTCGCGGGATGAAGCTTTCTTT.

Concerning this clonotype: A much larger clone is a single base away; this may be a read error. This CDR3 reads CAGSPGTSGSVETQYF. CDR3 DNA: TGCGCCGGCAGCCCCGGGACTAGTGGTTCGGTTGAGACCCAGTACTTC. The gene calls are TRBV5-1 and TRBJ2-5; TRBD2 aligns across 8 bases. The CDR3 is 16 amino acids. Germline V gene sequence: CDR1 SGHRS, CDR2 YFSETQ. The entire variable domain, with the rest obtained from reference TRBV5-1 and TRBJ2-5, is as follows: KAGVTQTPRYLIKTRGQQVTLSCSPISGHRSVSWYQQTPGQGLQFLFEYFSETQRNKGNFPGRFSGRQFSNSRSEMNVSTLELGDSALYLCAGSPGTSGSVETQYFGPGTRLLVL.